What follows are 19 T cell receptor beta chains derived from one specimen sequenced in a study of blood T cell repertoires in COVID-19. TCRdb's table, derived via immunoSEQ multiplex PCR, lists solely in-frame clones and lacks some. The table shows under 200,000 clones, with around 84% occurring only once. Input material: peripheral blood. These receptors all come from a woman at least 80 years old with COVID-19, enrolled during active disease.

The chain uses TRBV28 and TRBJ2-7; D might be TRBD2 (5 bases). The V and J ends lost 4 bases and 1 base respectively, with 11 bases between them. CDR1 MDHEN and CDR2 SYDVKM come from the germline V gene. CDR3 length: 14 amino acids. In nucleotides, the CDR3 is TGTGCCAGCAGTTCCCCGGGAACATCCTACGAGCAGTACTTC. It specifies CASSSPGTSYEQYF.

The chain recombines TRBV5-8 with TRBJ2-4; tentative D call: TRBD2 (7 bases). Germline V gene lookup returns CDR1 SGHTS and CDR2 YDEGEE. Trimming removed 4 bases at V and 9 bases at J, with 11 bases between. CDR3 length: 12 amino acids. The DNA for the CDR3 is TGTGCCAGCAGCGAAGGGGGGGGCATTCAGTACTTC. Translated: CASSEGGGIQYF.

This chain connects TRBV9 to TRBJ2-2; TRBD1 matches at 7 bases. Germline V gene lookup returns CDR1 SGDLS and CDR2 YYNGEE. The V segment lost 0 bases and the J segment 2 bases; nucleotides outside the gene matches: 4. The CDR3 runs to 16 residues. The DNA of the CDR3 is TGTGCCAGCAGCGTAGGAATAGGGGGCAACACCGGGGAGCTGTTTTTT. Protein: CASSVGIGGNTGELFF.

The chain couples TRBV6-2 or TRBV6-3 to TRBJ2-2, with a tentative D call TRBD2 (6 bases). The CDR3 consists of 19 residues. V was shortened by 0 bases and J by 0 bases, with 17 bases between the two germline ends. The germline CDR1 and CDR2 sequences are MNHEY and SVGEGT. The CDR3 protein is CASSYSSNPGDPNTGELFF. CDR3 DNA sequence: TGTGCCAGCAGTTACTCGAGTAATCCGGGGGACCCGAACACCGGGGAGCTGTTTTTT.

The chain carries TRBV12-3 or TRBV12-4 and TRBJ1-6; 7 bases align to TRBD1. Germline trimming cut 6 bases from V and 10 bases from J; bases unmatched to any gene: 3. This CDR3 is 12 amino acids long. The CDR3 reads CASSRGGSPLHF. The DNA for the CDR3 is TGTGCCAGCAGCCGAGGGGGCTCACCCCTCCACTTT.

The chain couples TRBV5-1 to TRBJ1-2; D unclear. The CDR3 is made up of 13 amino acids. V lost 0 bases to trimming and J lost 8 bases, with 11 bases between them. The V gene's germline CDR1 is SGHRS and CDR2 YFSETQ. The CDR3 region has the DNA TGCGCCAGCAGCTTGGCGCCAGGAGGAGGCTACACCTTC. Its protein product is CASSLAPGGGYTF.

This sequence joins TRBV7-2 and TRBJ1-1; D perhaps matches TRBD1 (5 bases). The germline V and J ends were trimmed by 2 bases and 10 bases, with 11 bases remaining between them. Germline CDR1 reads SGHTA; CDR2 reads FQGNSA. The CDR3 has 12 amino acids. The CDR3 sequence is CASSLQGITAFF. The CDR3 bases are TGTGCCAGCAGCTTACAGGGTATTACAGCTTTCTTT.

CDR3 nucleotides: TGCGCCAGCAGCGAGAGACAGTCCTACGAGCAGTACTTC. It encodes CASSERQSYEQYF. This chain links TRBV5-1 with TRBJ2-7; TRBD1 is a possible D gene (5 bases). Germline assignment: CDR1 SGHRS and CDR2 YFSETQ. The CDR3 has 13 amino acids. V lost 4 bases to trimming and J lost 1 base, with 9 bases between them.

The chain recombines TRBV6-2 or TRBV6-3 with TRBJ2-7; 8 bases fit TRBD1. The V gene's germline CDR1 is MNHEY and CDR2 SVGEGT. This CDR3 has 15 amino acids. V was pared by 3 bases and J by 1 base, with 5 bases of the junction left unmatched. The chain's CDR3 is CASSYGGTGSYEQYF. The CDR3 coding sequence is TGTGCCAGCAGTTATGGGGGGACAGGATCCTACGAGCAGTACTTC.

The chain combines TRBV9 with TRBJ2-2, with 8 bases identical to TRBD2. The V and J ends lost 4 bases and 4 bases, in that order; junction bases with no gene match: 12. CDR3 length equals 17 residues. CDR1 is SGDLS, CDR2 YYNGEE, per germline. CDR3 sequence: CASSPISVAGSTGELFF. The CDR3 DNA sequence: TGTGCCAGCAGCCCGATTTCGGTAGCGGGAAGCACCGGGGAGCTGTTTTTT.

This clone has just one count. This chain uses TRBV7-2 with TRBJ2-7, with 9 bases fitting TRBD2. The length of the CDR3 is 18 residues. Germline CDR1 is SGHTA and CDR2 is FQGNSA. V shed 5 bases and J 0 bases; nucleotides not matched to a gene: 14. The CDR3 DNA reads as TGTGCCAGCAGCCATAGCGTACCAGCGGGAGGCCTCTCCTACGAGCAGTACTTC. The encoded protein is CASSHSVPAGGLSYEQYF.

V is TRBV14 and J is TRBJ2-6, with D possibly TRBD1 on 6 matching bases. Trimming cost V 0 bases and J 4 bases, with 10 bases left between them. This CDR3 contains 16 residues. Per germline, CDR1 SGHDN and CDR2 FVKESK. The CDR3 DNA reads TGTGCCAGCAGCCAAGATCCAGGGGTAGGGGCCAACGTCCTGACTTTC. It yields the protein CASSQDPGVGANVLTF.

This clone appeared once. This chain joins TRBV7-2 and TRBJ2-1, with 11 bases identical to TRBD2. J lost 6 bases, V lost 3 bases, and 7 bases had no gene match. The CDR3 is 16 amino acids. The germline V gene has CDR1 SGHTA and CDR2 FQGNSA. For the CDR3, the DNA is TGTGCCAGCAGCTTGATAGCGGGGGGGAATGTCAATGAGCAGTTCTTC. Its protein product is CASSLIAGGNVNEQFF. The complete variable domain, with remaining parts taken from reference TRBV7-2 and TRBJ2-1, reads GAGVSQSPSNKVTEKGKDVELRCDPISGHTALYWYRQSLGQGLEFLIYFQGNSAPDKSGLPSDRFSAERTGGSVSTLTIQRTQQEDSAVYLCASSLIAGGNVNEQFFGPGTRLTVL.

The chain joins TRBV7-2 to TRBJ1-1, with a weak D call TRBD1 (5 bases). Trimming pared 5 bases from V and 11 bases from J, leaving 15 bases between. The CDR3 sequence is 12 residues long. CDR1 and CDR2 (germline): SGHTA, FQGNSA. The CDR3 here is CASSQGGFKAFF. The CDR3 region has the DNA TGTGCCAGCAGCCAGGGAGGATTTAAGGCTTTCTTT.

The gene calls are TRBV2 and TRBJ2-7; 8 nucleotides line up with TRBD2. The CDR3 is 14 residues long. CDR1 is SNHLY, CDR2 FYNNEI, per germline. V shed 6 bases and J 4 bases; nucleotides not matched to a gene: 8. The CDR3 nucleotides are TGTGCCAGCAGCTCTACTAGCGGACCTTACGAGCAGTACTTC. This translates into CASSSTSGPYEQYF.

This sequence joins TRBV7-9 and TRBJ1-2; no reliable D call. Trimming took 5 bases from V and 2 from J, leaving 18 bases between them. The V gene's germline CDR1 is SEHNR and CDR2 FQNEAQ (reference sequence). The CDR3 consists of 16 residues. The CDR3 DNA is TGTGCCAGCAGCCCGGAGATGTTATTAGTCAACTATGGCTACACCTTC. Protein product: CASSPEMLLVNYGYTF.

This chain joins TRBV7-6 and TRBJ1-6, with D unresolved. The length of the CDR3 is 12 residues. The V and J ends lost 4 bases and 6 bases respectively, with 4 bases between them. CDR1 is SGHVS, CDR2 FNYEAQ, per germline. CDR3 sequence reads: CASSSINSPLHF. The DNA for the CDR3 is TGTGCCAGCAGCTCCATTAATTCACCCCTCCACTTT.

The rearrangement links TRBV10-3 to TRBJ2-5, with D possibly matching TRBD2 (6 bases). With 10 bases removed from V and 4 bases from J, the gap between germline ends came to 13 bases. The germline V gene has CDR1 ENHRY and CDR2 SYGVKD. The CDR3 extends over 12 amino acids. The CDR3 spells CATGSRAETQYF. CDR3 nucleotide sequence: TGTGCCACCGGGAGCAGGGCAGAGACCCAGTACTTC.

The chain carries TRBV24-1 and TRBJ1-2, with 7 bases fitting TRBD1. Trimming at V came to 0 bases and at J to 4 bases, leaving 7 bases not matched to a gene. CDR3 length: 16 amino acids. CDR1 and CDR2 from the germline V gene are KGHDR and SFDVKD. CDR3 amino acids: CATSDLTRDSAYGYTF. In DNA form, the CDR3 reads TGTGCCACCAGTGATTTGACACGGGACAGCGCCTATGGCTACACCTTC.